This entry features one TCR beta chain sequence. It has no known antigen specificity. Base qualities were left out, and no much larger clone turns up one base away. This sample is drawn from a study of blood T cell repertoires in COVID-19 (dated by TCRdb to the early 2020s). Study-wide context: Recovered participants in ImmuneRACE Cohort 3 were defined by two consecutive negative NP/OP PCR tests, clearance by a healthcare professional, or resolution of symptoms. Where available, HLA class I and class II types were obtained from metadata supplied by the sample provider rather than from assay-based typing. The repertoires were made available in a free public database intended to serve as a resource for research on the immune response to SARS-CoV-2. A de-identified subject ID, COVID-19 status, age in years and sex were almost always included in the sample metadata. The prospective study material was composed of cDNA or gDNA derived from T cells, B-cell-depleted T cells, or PBMCs. The dataset comprised deeply sampled blood TCRbeta repertoires from subjects exposed to, actively infected with, or recovered from COVID-19. Samples from collaborators originated in the United States, Italy and Spain and spanned both the acute and convalescent phases of COVID-19. Samples were obtained from the ongoing ImmuneRACE study (first 160 participants) and from 1,200 or so subjects provided by 6 global collaborators. Results and caveats for the whole study, not just this receptor: The amount of clinical and demographic metadata varied by source and participant and was provided uncurated.

TCRbeta CDR3 regions were amplified from genomic DNA by means of the immunoSEQ Assay, a bias-controlled multiplex PCR. In the paper's pipeline: Within the assay, amplification of reference gene primers was used to estimate how many nucleated cells each sample contained. Sequence reads were collapsed and filtered to measure the absolute abundance of every unique TCRbeta CDR3 rearrangement. For each sample, productive Simpson clonality was calculated as the square root of Simpson's diversity index over productive rearrangements. TCRdb's version of the immuneACCESS table is confined to in-frame rearrangements and falls short of the full clone set. An unresolved V gene accounts for under half of the shortfall where checked; the remainder is of unknown origin. The V and J calls and clone size were taken over from that table, and D and trimming were inferred from the DNA. The sample table records over 110,000 clones; 84% of these occur just once. The ten top clones hold roughly 3.7% of the sample.

Looking up the germline V gene (reference sequence) yields CDR1 DFQATT and CDR2 SNEGSKA. V is shortened by 5 bases, J by 10 bases, and the region joining them spans 12 bases. Counted from cysteine to phenylalanine, this CDR3 has 11 amino acids. The kept DNA is CDR3 alone, 33 bases in frame from the first base. Participants in the prospective study were aged about 18 to 100 years, lived in 20 to 30 United States geographic areas, and enrolled through a virtual design. Cohort assignment in the prospective study relied on participant-reported clinical history from a screening survey and a study questionnaire. Mobile phlebotomists in the prospective study collected whole blood, serum and a nasopharyngeal or oropharyngeal swab from every participant. Prospective study participants could optionally give additional blood draws and questionnaires over an approximately 2-month period. Before DNA extraction, blood samples from the prospective study were shipped at room temperature or frozen.

Recombination connected TRBV20-1 to TRBJ2-1, with TRBD2 as a weak D call on 5 bases. Sequencing was performed on PBMCs or T cells enriched from blood (not recorded which). The sequence was obtained from a man aged 45-60 years in a cohort exposed to, infected with or recovered from COVID-19 (not recorded which). The nucleotide sequence is TGCAGTGCTCCCCGGGAAGCAGAGCAGTTCTTC. This is translated as CSAPREAEQFF.